This TCR beta chain was profiled in a study of cytomegalovirus exposure and HLA in healthy donors. The CDR3 spans 12 residues. Germline lookup yields CDR1 LNHDA and CDR2 SQIVND (reference sequence). The V gene lost 6 bases and the J gene lost 4 bases, with 10 bases spanning the gap. Though probably carrying unrecorded immune exposures, donors were nominally healthy at sampling. Both 60 Vbeta primers and 13 Jbeta primers went into the PCR. Original processing methods: An analysis that came later counted around 80 million unique TCR beta chains, around 10 million shared. Here immunoSEQ multiplex PCR was the method, and the copy in TCRdb shows in-frame clones only, minus some. That table gives V, J and clone size, and the DNA gave D and trimming. The data contain 100,000 to 150,000 clones, under 85% of them singletons.

This rearrangement joins TRBV19 to TRBJ2-7, with TRBD2 as a possible D gene (5 bases). Sequenced sample: PBMCs. The TCR was taken from a woman between 50 and 59 years old in good health and CMV-seropositive. The CDR3 loop reads CASRSRTYEQYF. The CDR3 coding sequence is TGTGCCAGTAGGAGCAGGACTTACGAGCAGTACTTC.